One and the same sample provided the 7 T cell receptor beta chains below, sequenced in a study of T-cell memory formation after mild COVID-19. One entry per CDR3 protein results from TCRdb running MiXCR on the 5' RACE reads. This sample has approximately 300,000 distinct CDR3 sequences, with approximately 16% found just once. What was sequenced was PBMCs or a T cell subset sorted from them (not recorded which). The source is a man younger than 35 who had mild COVID-19 (a few samples of this study predate the infection). Cell type and time point are not known.

This clonotype was counted many times. The chain joins TRBV7-2 to TRBJ2-2; unclear D gene. Between the trimmed V and J ends, which lost 7 bases and 7 bases, there was a span of 7 bases. In germline, CDR1 is SGHTA, CDR2 FQGNSA. The CDR3 is 11 amino acids. The CDR3 sequence is CASTFDGELFF. CDR3 DNA: TGTGCCAGCACCTTTGACGGGGAGCTGTTTTTT.

The sample holds a few counts of this clonotype. The CDR3 sequence is CASSPDSSSQETQYF. The CDR3 nucleotides read TGTGCCAGCAGCCCAGACAGCTCATCTCAAGAGACCCAGTACTTC. The chain has TRBV7-9 and TRBJ2-5; D might be TRBD1 (5 bases). The CDR3 extends over 15 amino acids. The germline V gene encodes CDR1 SEHNR and CDR2 FQNEAQ (reference sequence). The V and J ends lost 5 bases and 2 bases respectively, with 15 bases between them.

This clonotype was recorded a few times. The chain recombines TRBV7-2 with TRBJ2-3; D uncertain. This CDR3 has 15 residues. CDR1 SGHTA and CDR2 FQGNSA come from the germline V gene. V was clipped by 3 bases and J by 3 bases, with 13 bases between them. CDR3 protein: CASSFLGYVTDTQYF. The DNA for the CDR3 is TGTGCCAGCAGCTTCCTGGGGTACGTGACAGATACGCAGTATTTT. Full variable domain (outside the CDR3, taken from reference TRBV7-2 and TRBJ2-3): GAGVSQSPSNKVTEKGKDVELRCDPISGHTALYWYRQSLGQGLEFLIYFQGNSAPDKSGLPSDRFSAERTGGSVSTLTIQRTQQEDSAVYLCASSFLGYVTDTQYFGPGTRLTVL.

V usage is TRBV5-1 and J usage is TRBJ1-2; 8 nucleotides agree with TRBD1. The CDR3 is made up of 14 amino acids. V trimming: 4 bases; J trimming: 6 bases; junction bases outside the gene matches: 8. Germline V gene sequence: CDR1 SGHRS, CDR2 YFSETQ. CDR3 protein: CASSQGQGANGYTF. CDR3 DNA sequence: TGCGCCAGCAGCCAAGGGCAGGGGGCTAATGGCTACACCTTC.

This clonotype occurred many times. The chain employs TRBV6-5 and TRBJ2-1, with TRBD1 matching 9 bases. The J segment lost 9 bases and the V segment lost 6 bases, leaving 12 bases of the junction unmatched. The CDR3 consists of 15 residues. Germline CDR1 reads MNHEY; CDR2 reads SVGAGI. CDR3 residues: CASSPRGTGHREQFF. The CDR3 coding sequence is TGTGCCAGCAGCCCACGCGGGACAGGGCATCGTGAGCAGTTCTTC.

This rearrangement joins TRBV28 to TRBJ1-1; D might be TRBD1 (6 bases). CDR3 length equals 14 residues. Trimming cost V 2 bases and J 6 bases, with 13 bases left between them. Germline V gene sequence: CDR1 MDHEN, CDR2 SYDVKM. In nucleotides, the CDR3 is TGTGCCAGCAGTTTAAGGGGGAAAAAGGCTGAAGCTTTCTTT. This codes for CASSLRGKKAEAFF. Full variable domain (remainder filled in from reference TRBV28 and TRBJ1-1): DVKVTQSSRYLVKRTGEKVFLECVQDMDHENMFWYRQDPGLGLRLIYFSYDVKMKEKGDIPEGYSVSREKKERFSLILESASTNQTSMYLCASSLRGKKAEAFFGQGTRLTVV.

This clonotype was seen only a few times. This chain uses TRBV4-3 with TRBJ2-3; 10 bases are a match to TRBD2. Per the germline V gene, CDR1 is LGHNA and CDR2 is YSLEER. CDR3 length: 19 residues. V was clipped by 1 base and J by 1 base; unmatched bases: 11. The CDR3 spells CASSQVSGGAGLGTDTQYF. The CDR3 DNA is TGCGCCAGCAGCCAAGTGAGCGGGGGGGCCGGGTTAGGCACAGATACGCAGTATTTT.